The 28 T cell receptor beta chains listed next were all sequenced from one sample in a study of blood T cells in healthy people across ages. A second about 7 to 12 cycle PCR used barcoded and J-beta primers. TCRdb re-called the 5' RACE reads through MiXCR, storing one row per CDR3 protein. The sample shows 1.5 million to 2 million distinct CDR3 sequences, roughly 52% of them seen only once. The sequenced material came from blood. The source is a woman in her forties in good health.

This clonotype was seen a handful of times. The chain employs TRBV4-2 and TRBJ2-3; maybe TRBD2 (6 bases). Between the trimmed V and J ends, which lost 1 base and 2 bases, there was a span of 13 bases. The CDR3 runs to 16 residues. Germline V lookup: CDR1 LGHNA, CDR2 YNFKEQ. In DNA, the CDR3 is TGTGCCAGCAGCCAAGGGGTTAGCGGCTTCACAGATACGCAGTATTTT. As protein: CASSQGVSGFTDTQYF.

CDR3 DNA: TGTGCCAGCAGCTTAGGACAGGGGCTAAATGAAAAACTGTTTTTT. Its protein product is CASSLGQGLNEKLFF. The chain couples TRBV7-2 to TRBJ1-4, with 8 bases matching TRBD1. Per germline, CDR1 SGHTA and CDR2 FQGNSA. The CDR3 consists of 15 residues. Trimming at V came to 1 base and at J to 5 bases, leaving 3 bases not matched to a gene.

This clonotype has only a few counts. The V gene is TRBV6-2 or TRBV6-3, the J gene TRBJ2-3, with D unclear. Germline values: CDR1 MNHEY, CDR2 SVGEGT. This CDR3 has 12 amino acids. Deletions cut 4 bases from V and 7 bases from J, with 9 bases between. CDR3 protein: CASSSWGNTQYF. CDR3 nucleotide sequence: TGTGCCAGCAGTTCCTGGGGTAATACGCAGTATTTT.

The CDR3 DNA reads as TGCAGTGCTCCCGCGCTGGGCTACACCTTC. It codes for CSAPALGYTF. The chain recombines TRBV20-1 with TRBJ1-2; no firm D call. Germline values: CDR1 DFQATT, CDR2 SNEGSKA (reference sequence). The CDR3 contains 10 residues. The V end was cut by 5 bases, the J end by 8 bases, with 9 bases between.

The rearrangement joins TRBV13 to TRBJ2-7; the D gene could be TRBD1 or TRBD2 (6 bases each). The CDR3 covers 12 residues. The V gene's germline CDR1 is PRHDT and CDR2 FYEKMQ (reference sequence). V lost 9 bases and J lost 10, with 19 bases in between. Here the CDR3 reads CASRGRGRDQYF. CDR3 bases: TGTGCCAGTCGGGGGCGGGGCAGGGACCAGTACTTC.

The CDR3 nucleotides read TGCAGTGCTAATACCGGGACAGGGGGCGAGCAGTACTTC. Residues: CSANTGTGGEQYF. This chain uses TRBV20-1 with TRBJ2-7, with 11 bases matching TRBD1. CDR1 and CDR2 (germline): DFQATT, SNEGSKA (reference sequence). The junction had 5 bases not matched to a gene; V was cut back by 4 bases and J by 6 bases. This CDR3 region has 13 residues.

In its sample, this clonotype was seen a few times. The J gene is TRBJ2-5, the V gene TRBV4-2; 7 bases map to TRBD2. The CDR3 has 17 amino acids. J gave up 0 bases and V 0 bases, and 7 bases lay outside the gene matches. The germline CDR1 and CDR2 sequences are LGHNA and YNFKEQ. CDR3 sequence: CASSQENSREYQETQYF. In DNA form, the CDR3 reads TGTGCCAGCAGCCAAGAGAATTCGCGGGAGTACCAAGAGACCCAGTACTTC.

This clonotype was recorded at least ten times. This chain links TRBV29-1 with TRBJ2-3; D unresolved. Between the trimmed V and J ends, which lost 5 bases and 6 bases, there was a span of 12 bases. Germline lookup yields CDR1 SQVTM and CDR2 ANQGSEA. The length of the CDR3 is 12 residues. CDR3 nucleotide sequence: TGCAGCGTTAGACCCAGCCCGGATACGCAGTATTTT. Protein sequence: CSVRPSPDTQYF.

The rearrangement links TRBV20-1 to TRBJ1-4, with 7 bases fitting TRBD1. After removal of 2 bases from V and 4 bases from J, the junction contained 1 base not matched to a gene. The length of the CDR3 is 13 residues. Per germline, CDR1 DFQATT and CDR2 SNEGSKA (reference sequence). CDR3 bases: TGCAGTGCTAGACAGGGGGGTAATGAAAAACTGTTTTTT. Residues: CSARQGGNEKLFF.

This chain connects TRBV5-1 to TRBJ2-1; 13 nucleotides align to TRBD2. Germline lookup yields CDR1 SGHRS and CDR2 YFSETQ. There are 18 residues in the CDR3. Trimming removed 4 bases from V and 6 bases from J; junction bases left unmatched: 13. CDR3 sequence (DNA): TGCGCCAGCAGCCCCATTCCTCGACTAGCGGGGGGACCCAATGAGCAGTTCTTC. Its translation: CASSPIPRLAGGPNEQFF.

The chain's CDR3 is CASSSLNRGGYEQYF. Written as DNA, the CDR3 is TGTGCCAGCAGCTCCCTAAACAGGGGGGGCTACGAGCAGTACTTC. V is TRBV7-2 and J is TRBJ2-7; weak D call: TRBD1 (8 bases). There are 15 residues in the CDR3. The ends were cut back, 4 bases at V and 3 bases at J, with 16 bases in the middle. The V gene's germline CDR1 is SGHTA and CDR2 FQGNSA.

This clonotype was detected only a few times. The genes are TRBV24-1 and TRBJ2-1; perhaps TRBD1 as D (6 bases). Germline loops: CDR1 KGHDR, CDR2 SFDVKD. This CDR3 is 16 amino acids long. Trimming stripped 0 bases from V and 3 bases from J, with 11 bases between. The CDR3 spells CATSDLLDSYYNEQFF. For the CDR3, the DNA is TGTGCCACCAGTGATTTGTTGGACAGTTACTACAATGAGCAGTTCTTC.

The rearrangement uses TRBV5-5 and TRBJ2-1, with 7 bases matching TRBD2. Germline values: CDR1 SGHKS, CDR2 YYEKEE (reference sequence). Trimming at V came to 0 bases and at J to 6 bases, leaving 6 bases not matched to a gene. The CDR3 contains 15 residues. Here the CDR3 reads CASSLGTRSFNEQFF. Here the CDR3 DNA reads TGTGCCAGCAGCTTGGGGACTAGGAGTTTCAATGAGCAGTTCTTC.

This clonotype was counted only a few times. The gene calls are TRBV20-1 and TRBJ2-1; D possibly matches TRBD1 or TRBD2 (6 bases each). Germline assignment: CDR1 DFQATT and CDR2 SNEGSKA (reference sequence). The CDR3 is 15 residues long. V dropped 4 bases and J dropped 3 bases, with 16 bases sitting between them. DNA of the CDR3: TGCAGTGCTATGAGGGACGGAGGGGGCTACAATGAGCAGTTCTTC. Translation gives CSAMRDGGGYNEQFF.

The V gene is TRBV29-1, the J gene TRBJ2-1; D may be TRBD2 (6 bases). V was shortened by 4 bases and J by 8 bases, with 18 bases between the two germline ends. CDR1 is SQVTM, CDR2 ANQGSEA, per germline. The CDR3 has 14 amino acids. DNA of the CDR3: TGCAGCGTTGTTCGCGGGGAACTAGATTATGAGCAGTTCTTC. Protein sequence: CSVVRGELDYEQFF.

A word on this clonotype: A junction end diverges from the germline sequence, so it may reflect a read error. The rearrangement joins TRBV12-3 or TRBV12-4 to TRBJ2-4; D not resolved. The CDR3 has 12 residues. This CDR3 is CPGVLKKNIQYF. The CDR3 coding sequence is TGCCCCGGAGTCTTGAAGAAAAACATTCAGTACTTC.

The V call is TRBV7-2, the J call TRBJ2-6; D is possibly TRBD1 (5 bases). Germline V CDR1 and CDR2: SGHTA, FQGNSA. The CDR3 consists of 17 residues. V dropped 5 bases and J dropped 0 bases, with 14 bases sitting between them. The CDR3 sequence is CASSPQTVFSGANVLTF. The CDR3 DNA follows: TGTGCCAGCAGCCCACAGACAGTTTTCTCTGGGGCCAACGTCCTGACTTTC. The full variable domain, its missing parts supplied by reference TRBV7-2 and TRBJ2-6, is GAGVSQSPSNKVTEKGKDVELRCDPISGHTALYWYRQSLGQGLEFLIYFQGNSAPDKSGLPSDRFSAERTGGSVSTLTIQRTQQEDSAVYLCASSPQTVFSGANVLTFGAGSRLTVL.

The rearrangement links TRBV6-5 to TRBJ2-1; tentative D call: TRBD2 (7 bases). The V and J ends lost 0 bases and 8 bases respectively, with 17 bases between them. This CDR3 is built from 16 residues. Germline V gene lookup returns CDR1 MNHEY and CDR2 SVGAGI. The CDR3 nucleotides are TGTGCCAGCAGTTACTCAGGTCCGCGAGGGGGGGATGAGCAGTTCTTC. Protein product: CASSYSGPRGGDEQFF.

The chain links TRBV5-1 to TRBJ2-7; possibly TRBD1 or TRBD2 for D (5 bases each). Deletions cut 0 bases from V and 2 bases from J, with 15 bases between. Germline V gene lookup returns CDR1 SGHRS and CDR2 YFSETQ. The CDR3 extends over 16 amino acids. CDR3 nucleotides: TGCGCCAGCAGCTTGGACCCGGGGACGACGACCTACGAGCAGTACTTC. The encoded protein is CASSLDPGTTTYEQYF.

About this clonotype: One junction end does not reproduce the germline sequence, and a read error may be involved. The chain joins TRBV12-3 or TRBV12-4 to TRBJ2-7; possibly TRBD1 for D (6 bases). This CDR3 region has 15 residues. The DNA for the CDR3 is TGTGCCAGCGGTTTGGCAGGGACAAGCTCCTACGAGCAGTACTTC. Residues: CASGLAGTSSYEQYF.

This clonotype was observed a handful of times. The V and J genes are TRBV20-1 and TRBJ2-1; 8 bases align to TRBD1. This CDR3 is 13 amino acids long. The ends lost 7 bases at V and 7 bases at J; junction bases unmatched: 9. CDR1 and CDR2 (germline): DFQATT, SNEGSKA (reference sequence). The CDR3 DNA is TGCAGTGTCAGGGGGACAGGAGGTAATGAGCAGTTCTTC. This sequence encodes CSVRGTGGNEQFF.

This clonotype was seen a few times. The rearrangement uses TRBV7-9 and TRBJ2-3; D may be TRBD1 or TRBD2 (5 bases each). Germline V gene lookup returns CDR1 SEHNR and CDR2 FQNEAQ (reference sequence). This CDR3 spans 12 amino acids. Deletions cut 6 bases from V and 10 bases from J, with 14 bases between. DNA for the CDR3: TGTGCCAGCAGGCAGGGAGAGGAAGCGCAGTATTTT. This sequence encodes CASRQGEEAQYF.

The gene calls are TRBV20-1 and TRBJ2-5, with TRBD1 matching over 8 bases. V dropped 1 base and J dropped 7; count of bases not matched to a gene: 5. Germline values: CDR1 DFQATT, CDR2 SNEGSKA (reference sequence). The CDR3 contains 13 residues. DNA of the CDR3: TGCAGTGCTAGAGGACAGGGGTCTTGGACCCAGTACTTC. Translating gives CSARGQGSWTQYF.

Points on this clonotype: The junction shows a germline mismatch at one end, possibly a read error. This chain joins TRBV20-1 and TRBJ2-1; D unclear. Gene TRBJ2-7 matches the end of the DNA better, so the J call may be wrong. CDR1 and CDR2 from the germline V gene are DFQATT and SNEGSKA (reference sequence). CDR3 length: 12 residues. The CDR3 here is CSARRPTYKQYF. CDR3 bases: TGCAGTGCTAGAAGGCCCACCTACAAGCAGTACTTC.

The V and J genes are TRBV20-1 and TRBJ2-5; possibly TRBD2 for D (5 bases). Trimming cost V 4 bases and J 5 bases, with 20 bases left between them. The CDR3 is 15 amino acids. Germline lookup yields CDR1 DFQATT and CDR2 SNEGSKA (reference sequence). The CDR3 spells CSAMSSLLKGETQYF. The CDR3 DNA is TGCAGTGCTATGTCTAGCCTCTTAAAAGGGGAGACCCAGTACTTC.

The rearrangement links TRBV9 to TRBJ2-3; D unclear. V shed 4 bases and J shed 2 bases, with 14 bases lying between them. The CDR3 contains 15 residues. Germline V gene lookup returns CDR1 SGDLS and CDR2 YYNGEE. The CDR3 sequence: CASSPLGAITDTQYF. The CDR3 nucleotides read TGTGCCAGCAGCCCCCTCGGAGCCATCACAGATACGCAGTATTTT.

The chain links TRBV6-8 to TRBJ2-1; TRBD2 aligns across 14 bases. With 10 bases clipped from V and 4 bases from J, the junction kept 6 bases outside the gene matches. Germline V gene data show CDR1 as MNHGY and CDR2 as SAAAGT. This CDR3 comprises 15 residues. The CDR3 region has the DNA TGTGCCACCACGGGGACTAGCGGGGGTTACAATGAGCAGTTCTTC. Translation: CATTGTSGGYNEQFF.

This clonotype occurred a few times. The chain uses TRBV12-3 or TRBV12-4 and TRBJ2-3; D gene ambiguous. The CDR3 runs 12 residues. V was pared by 3 bases and J by 7 bases, with 8 bases between. The CDR3 is CASSFISYTQYF. CDR3 nucleotides: TGTGCCAGCAGTTTTATTAGCTATACGCAGTATTTT.